The 2 T cell receptor beta chains below were found in one sample sequenced in a study of monozygotic twins with inflammatory bowel disease (dated by TCRdb to between 2019 and 2020). Libraries were prepared through 5' RACE. Sequenced using an Illumina HiSeq 2500. TCRdb reprocessed the sequencing reads and holds a single record per CDR3 protein sequence, with no DNA. The sample has a few hundred thousand distinct CDR3 sequences on record. Clones ranked in the top ten supply less than 6.5% of the sample. The specimen sequenced was blood. These receptors came from a human donor with ulcerative colitis or Crohn's disease, or a healthy co-twin of an affected twin (not recorded which).

The V and J genes are TRBV5-1 and TRBJ2-2; TCRdb's D gene call, TRBD1, goes unchecked for lack of DNA. This CDR3 contains 17 residues. Germline CDR1 is SGHRS and CDR2 is YFSETQ. CDR3 sequence: CASRIITGATNTGELFF.

The CDR3 is CASFSRDNPYEQYF. The rearrangement joins TRBV27 to TRBJ2-7; TCRdb's assignment of TRBD1 cannot be checked, as there is no DNA. CDR1 is MNHEY, CDR2 SMNVEV, per germline (reference sequence). This CDR3 has 14 residues.